This T cell receptor (beta chain) originates from a study of human T cells and chemical hapten exposure (dated by TCRdb to about 2021). Concerning the study at large: For sensitization, 2% DPC in acetone was applied to a 2 cm by 2 cm area of upper inner arm skin. The mostly female patient cohort included alopecia areata with under or over 50% scalp involvement, alopecia totalis and alopecia universalis. Blood was sampled from patients pre-sensitization (week 0) and at 2, 6 and about 24 weeks after DPC sensitization. Twenty-nine alopecia patients provided blood for TCR sequencing at one to four time points (pre-sensitization, 2, 6 and 24 weeks). Libraries were pooled for sequencing, and per-sample TCR yields varied mainly because of small differences in library volumes within the pool. Patch testing was performed on the upper back with Finn chambers containing 0.01% DPC, and the patch tests were scored after 6 days according to International Contact Dermatitis Research Group standards. Throughout the approximately 24-week study period, patients were also given weekly therapeutic DPC doses on the scalp. Peripheral blood TCR repertoire changes were tracked in vivo in alopecia patients during primary and secondary sensitization to the hapten diphenylcyclopropenone (DPC).

The sample's time point, from its label and the paper: patch test 1, 2 weeks after DPC sensitization. The treatment or condition label on this specimen signifies: therapeutic diphenylcyclopropenone sensitization with weekly scalp DPC. At each patch-test visit, blood was drawn before the patch test was applied. To be eligible, patients had to be aged 18 to 70, diagnosed with alopecia and judged suitable for DPC therapy, while pregnant patients were excluded. Total RNA was extracted from unfractionated whole blood collected in Tempus Blood RNA tubes. About this clonotype itself: The clone's antigen remains unknown. Base-call qualities are not available, and no considerably larger clone is one nucleotide away.

From cysteine to phenylalanine, the CDR3 is 13 amino acids long. Solely the CDR3 DNA is kept, with 39 bases framed from the first base. CDR1 and CDR2 are read off the germline V gene as SGHDN and FVKESK. V and J lose 1 base and 7 bases, and a span of 10 bases separates them. The full study reports these points: After repeated subsampling, the strength of the expansion versus patch-test correlation and the threshold at which it became significant changed. Because every patient had alopecia, a presumed autoimmune disease, the patients' immune response might differ from that of healthy individuals. A positive correlation was found between the number of PT1 expanded TCRs and patch test score, with significance reached at thresholds 8, 16 and 32 but not 4. No change with DPC sensitization was found in the number of TCRs above 1 in 1000 frequency, and no evidence of global repertoire structure alterations was found. Compared with pre-sensitization or healthy control sets, expanded TCRs formed significantly more large CDR3 similarity clusters, which is consistent with antigen-driven responses.

To prepare the library, RACE was applied. The run used a NextSeq 500. During library preparation, unique molecular identifiers were attached to individual cDNA molecules so that TCRs could be counted in a quantitative, reproducible way. From each blood RNA sample, both TCR alpha and TCR beta chains were sequenced. The authors' analysis ran thus. Samples had a median of approximately 96,000 TCRs, with a range from about 23,224 to 700,000. The Decombinator software suite was used to annotate V, J and CDR3 in the TCR reads. To make PS versus PT1 abundance plots, every sample was subsampled to the same number of TCRs (28,000). TCRs were defined as expanded if absent before sensitization and observed at least eight times at the 2-week time point. TCRdb handled the public reads itself, with Q25 trimming in fastp and clone calling in MiXCR, and kept productive beta chains. Every CDR3 protein is listed once, alongside the most common genes and DNA of its rows. TCRdb's processing, not the authors', yielded these V and J calls. Here the sample has approximately 350,000 distinct CDR3 sequences; under 9% occur a single time. Clones ranked in the top ten supply 7.5% to 9% of the sample.

This receptor was taken from a woman aged 18-29 years with alopecia areata. Some clones in this sample may be carry-over from other donors' samples. The sequence links TRBV14 to TRBJ1-1; a tentative D call is TRBD1 (6 bases match). This sample comprised whole blood, obtained in connection with sensitization to the hapten diphenylcyclopropenone (DPC). The bases are TGTGCCAGCAGCCAAGGGGACACCCGTGAAGCTTTCTTT. It codes for CASSQGDTREAFF.